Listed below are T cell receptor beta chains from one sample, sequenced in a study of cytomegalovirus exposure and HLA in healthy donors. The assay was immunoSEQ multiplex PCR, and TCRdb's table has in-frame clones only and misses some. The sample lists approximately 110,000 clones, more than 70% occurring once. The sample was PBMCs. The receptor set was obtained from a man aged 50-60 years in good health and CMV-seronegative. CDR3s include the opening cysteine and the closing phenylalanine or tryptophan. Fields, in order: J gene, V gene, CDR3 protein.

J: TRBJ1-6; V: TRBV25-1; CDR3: CASSEYYPSSYNSPLHF
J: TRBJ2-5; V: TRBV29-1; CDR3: CSVDRGPETQYF
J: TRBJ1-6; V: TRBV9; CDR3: CASSGVPLGTDSNSPLHF
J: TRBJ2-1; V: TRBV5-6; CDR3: CASSLVQDRGRNEQFF
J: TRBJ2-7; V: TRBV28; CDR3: CASLTLLAARSYEQYF
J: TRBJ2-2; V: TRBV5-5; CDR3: CASSSGTSGLLTGELFF
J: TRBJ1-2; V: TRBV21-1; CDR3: CASTRTVSYGYTF
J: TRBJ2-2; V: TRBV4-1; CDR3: CASSPVGNTGELFF
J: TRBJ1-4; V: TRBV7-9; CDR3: CATGVTNEKLFF
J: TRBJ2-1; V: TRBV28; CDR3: CASSRGDRGYNEQFF
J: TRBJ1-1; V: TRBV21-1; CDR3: CASSKAIGKDRNTEAFF
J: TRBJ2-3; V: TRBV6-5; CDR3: CASSREGDTQYF
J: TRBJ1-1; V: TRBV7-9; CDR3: CASSLDSHGVNTEAFF
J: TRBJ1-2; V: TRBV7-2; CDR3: CASRPSGQEKGYTF
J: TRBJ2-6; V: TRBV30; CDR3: CAWTDRANVLTF
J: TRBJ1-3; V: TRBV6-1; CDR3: CASRLGTGSSNTIYF
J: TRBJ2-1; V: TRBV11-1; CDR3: CASSPAPTSGRGEQFF
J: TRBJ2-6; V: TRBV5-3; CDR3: CARSPINGLAPPGANVLTF
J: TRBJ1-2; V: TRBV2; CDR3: CASTFRGDYGYTF
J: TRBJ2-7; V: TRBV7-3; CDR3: CASSPLPGHPYEQYF
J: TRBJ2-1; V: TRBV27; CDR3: CASSFQGGARNEQFF
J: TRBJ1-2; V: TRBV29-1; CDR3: CSVERGQGANGYTF
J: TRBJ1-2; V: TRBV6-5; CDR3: CASSLGDGYTF
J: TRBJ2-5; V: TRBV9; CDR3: CASSPLPGRETQYF
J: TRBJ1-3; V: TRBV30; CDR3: CAWSVLKSGNTIYF
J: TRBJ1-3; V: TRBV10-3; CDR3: CAIAASSAGNTIYF
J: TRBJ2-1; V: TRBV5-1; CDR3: CASSLVTVNEQFF
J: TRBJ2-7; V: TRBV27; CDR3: CASSLWTSGLGEQYF
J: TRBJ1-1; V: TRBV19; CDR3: CASSADRHTEAFF
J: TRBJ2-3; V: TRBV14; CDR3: CASSQSTGLNTDTQYF
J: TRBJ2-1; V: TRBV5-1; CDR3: CASSLEGGLYNEQFF
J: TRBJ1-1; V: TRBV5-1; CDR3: CASSIKQGTEAFF
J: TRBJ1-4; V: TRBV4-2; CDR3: CASSQEPATNEKLFF
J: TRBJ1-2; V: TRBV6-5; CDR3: CASSHGLGTGRVSTF
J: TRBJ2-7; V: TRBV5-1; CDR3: CASSLTGSSYEQYF
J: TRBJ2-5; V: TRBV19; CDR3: CASSIGSHQETQYF
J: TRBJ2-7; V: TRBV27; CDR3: CASSLLAGQNIHEQYF
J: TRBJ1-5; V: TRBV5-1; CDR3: CASRLTDRADQPQHF
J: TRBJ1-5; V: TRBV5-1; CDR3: CASSLVPGNQPQHF
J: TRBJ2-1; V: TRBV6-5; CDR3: CASSYRRGSEQFF
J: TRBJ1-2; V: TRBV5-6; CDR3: CASSFHGNYGYTF
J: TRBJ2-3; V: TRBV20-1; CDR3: CSARAGATQYF
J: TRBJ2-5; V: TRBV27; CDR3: CASSPNRGVETQYF
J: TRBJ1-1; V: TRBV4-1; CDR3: CASSQEQQGNTEAFF
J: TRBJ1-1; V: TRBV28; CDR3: CASRKGGNTEAFF